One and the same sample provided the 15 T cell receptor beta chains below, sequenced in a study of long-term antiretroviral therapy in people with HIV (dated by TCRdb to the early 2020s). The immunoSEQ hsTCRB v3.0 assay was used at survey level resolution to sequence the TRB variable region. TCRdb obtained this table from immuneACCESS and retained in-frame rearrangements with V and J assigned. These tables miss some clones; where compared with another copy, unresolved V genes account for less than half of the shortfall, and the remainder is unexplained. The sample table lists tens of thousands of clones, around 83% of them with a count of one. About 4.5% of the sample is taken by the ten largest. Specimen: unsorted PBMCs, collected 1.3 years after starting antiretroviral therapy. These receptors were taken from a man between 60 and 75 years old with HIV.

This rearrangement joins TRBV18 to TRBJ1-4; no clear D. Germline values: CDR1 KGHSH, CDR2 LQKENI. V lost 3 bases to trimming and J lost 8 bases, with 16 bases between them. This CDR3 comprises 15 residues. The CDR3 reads CASSPRAAVDEKLFF. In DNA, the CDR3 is TGTGCCAGCTCACCCCGTGCTGCCGTGGACGAAAAACTGTTTTTT.

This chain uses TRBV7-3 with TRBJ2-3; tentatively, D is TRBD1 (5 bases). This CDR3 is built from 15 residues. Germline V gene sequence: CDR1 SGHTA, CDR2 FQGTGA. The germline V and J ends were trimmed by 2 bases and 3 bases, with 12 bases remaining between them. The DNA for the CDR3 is TGTGCCAGCAGCTTATCAAGGGGCTCGACAGATACGCAGTATTTT. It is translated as CASSLSRGSTDTQYF. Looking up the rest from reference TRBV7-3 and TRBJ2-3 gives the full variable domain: GAGVSQTPSNKVTEKGKYVELRCDPISGHTALYWYRQSLGQGPEFLIYFQGTGAADDSGLPNDRFFAVRPEGSVSTLKIQRTERGDSAVYLCASSLSRGSTDTQYFGPGTRLTVL.

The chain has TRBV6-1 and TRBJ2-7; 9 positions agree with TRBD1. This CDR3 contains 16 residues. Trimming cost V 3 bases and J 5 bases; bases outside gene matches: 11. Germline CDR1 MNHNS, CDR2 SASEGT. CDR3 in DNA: TGTGCCAGCAGTGACCTACCGGGACAGGGAGTCCACGAGCAGTACTTC. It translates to CASSDLPGQGVHEQYF.

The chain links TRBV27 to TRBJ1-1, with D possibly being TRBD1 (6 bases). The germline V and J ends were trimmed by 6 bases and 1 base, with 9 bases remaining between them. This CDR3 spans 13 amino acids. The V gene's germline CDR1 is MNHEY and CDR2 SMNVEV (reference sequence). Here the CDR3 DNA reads TGTGCCAGCAGCTTACAGGGGAACACTGAAGCTTTCTTT. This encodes CASSLQGNTEAFF.

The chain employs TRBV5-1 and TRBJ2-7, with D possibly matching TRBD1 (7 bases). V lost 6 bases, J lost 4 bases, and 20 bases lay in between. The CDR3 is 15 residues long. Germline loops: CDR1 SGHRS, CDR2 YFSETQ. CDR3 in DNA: TGCGCCAGCACGTTAGCTCAACCAGGGGGGTACGAGCAGTACTTC. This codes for CASTLAQPGGYEQYF.

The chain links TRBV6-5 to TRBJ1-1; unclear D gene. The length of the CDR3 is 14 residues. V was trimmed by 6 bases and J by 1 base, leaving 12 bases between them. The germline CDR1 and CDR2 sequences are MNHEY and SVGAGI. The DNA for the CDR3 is TGTGCCAGCAGAGAAGGGCGGGAGAACACTGAAGCTTTCTTT. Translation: CASREGRENTEAFF.

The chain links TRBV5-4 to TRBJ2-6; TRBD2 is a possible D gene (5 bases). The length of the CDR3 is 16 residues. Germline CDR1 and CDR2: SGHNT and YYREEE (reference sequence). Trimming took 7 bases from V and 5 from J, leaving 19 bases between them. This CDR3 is CASQDSVQSRANVLTF. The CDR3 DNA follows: TGTGCCAGCCAAGATAGCGTACAAAGTCGGGCCAACGTCCTGACTTTC.

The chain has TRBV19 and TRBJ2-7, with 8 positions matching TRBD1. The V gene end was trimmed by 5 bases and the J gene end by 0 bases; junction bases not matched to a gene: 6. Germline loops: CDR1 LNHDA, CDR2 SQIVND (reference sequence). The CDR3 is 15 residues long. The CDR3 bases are TGTGCCAGTAGTGCCATACAGGGGGTCTCCTACGAGCAGTACTTC. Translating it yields CASSAIQGVSYEQYF.

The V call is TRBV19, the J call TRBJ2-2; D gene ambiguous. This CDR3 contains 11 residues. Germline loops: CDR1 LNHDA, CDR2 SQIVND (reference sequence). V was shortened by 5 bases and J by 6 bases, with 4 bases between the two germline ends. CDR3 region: CASSPPGELFF. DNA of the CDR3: TGTGCCAGTAGTCCACCCGGGGAGCTGTTTTTT.

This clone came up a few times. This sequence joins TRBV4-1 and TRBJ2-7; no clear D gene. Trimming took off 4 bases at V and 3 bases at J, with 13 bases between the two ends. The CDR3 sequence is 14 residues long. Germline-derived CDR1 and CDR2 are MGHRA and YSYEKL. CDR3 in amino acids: CASSPTRGYYEQYF. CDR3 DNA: TGCGCCAGCAGCCCGACACGCGGATACTACGAGCAGTACTTC.

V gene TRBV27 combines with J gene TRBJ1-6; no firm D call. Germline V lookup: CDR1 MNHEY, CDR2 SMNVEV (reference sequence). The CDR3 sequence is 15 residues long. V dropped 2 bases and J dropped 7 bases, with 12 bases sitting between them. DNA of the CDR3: TGTGCCAGCAGTTTAACCCATCCAGGAAATTCACCCCTCCACTTT. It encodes CASSLTHPGNSPLHF.

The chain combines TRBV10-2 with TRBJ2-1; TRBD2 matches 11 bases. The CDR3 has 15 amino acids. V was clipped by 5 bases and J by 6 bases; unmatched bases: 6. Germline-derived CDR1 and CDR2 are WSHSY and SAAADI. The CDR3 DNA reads TGCGCCAGCAGTTTCCTAGCGGGAGGATTCAATGAGCAGTTCTTC. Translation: CASSFLAGGFNEQFF.

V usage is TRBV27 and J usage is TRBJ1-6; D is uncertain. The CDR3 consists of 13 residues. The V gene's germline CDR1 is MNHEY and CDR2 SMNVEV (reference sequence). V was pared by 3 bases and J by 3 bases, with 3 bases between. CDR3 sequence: CASSFGYNSPLHF. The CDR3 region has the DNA TGTGCCAGCAGTTTCGGCTATAATTCACCCCTCCACTTT.

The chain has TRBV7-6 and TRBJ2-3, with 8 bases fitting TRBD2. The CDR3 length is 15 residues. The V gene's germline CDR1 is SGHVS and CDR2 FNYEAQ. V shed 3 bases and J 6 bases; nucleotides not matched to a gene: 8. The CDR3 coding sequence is TGTGCCAGCAGCTTGAGCGGGGGCCTCGGGGATACGCAGTATTTT. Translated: CASSLSGGLGDTQYF.

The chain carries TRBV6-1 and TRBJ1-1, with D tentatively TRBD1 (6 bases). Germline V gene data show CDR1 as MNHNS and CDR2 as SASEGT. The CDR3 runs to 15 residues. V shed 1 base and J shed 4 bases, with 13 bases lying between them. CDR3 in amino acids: CASSEGTGRGTEAFF. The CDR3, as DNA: TGTGCCAGCAGTGAAGGTACAGGGCGAGGCACTGAAGCTTTCTTT.